This TCR beta chain was found in a study of blood T cells in healthy people across ages (dated by TCRdb to the mid-2010s). Describing the broader study: Template switching captured roughly one uniquely barcoded TCR beta cDNA molecule per two T cells in model experiments. Age-related changes in TCR beta repertoire diversity were measured in the study by deep sequencing normalized with unique cDNA molecular identifiers. The study analyzed two additional independent replicas of 1 million unique cDNA reads from the same blood draw for two donors, one aged 18 to 30 and one aged 80 or older. Donors were grouped into four age groups: young (average 16 years), middle-aged (39), aged (roughly 62) and long-lived (approximately 81). To avoid experimental bias, donors of different ages were randomly spread across the sequencing lanes. Broad study findings and their caveats: Conclusive comparison of naive and antigen-experienced compartments was prevented by the profiling of bulk unsorted PBMCs. As age increased, observed TCR beta diversity per million T cells dropped in a roughly linear way, and a significant reduction was already evident by age around 41. The CMV infection status of donors was not known, potentially confounding age-related changes in expanded clonotypes. Observed TCR beta diversity correlated strongly with the percentage of naive T cells measured by flow cytometry. The long-lived group showed more naive CD4+ T cells, fewer expanded clones and increased TCR diversity than the aged group, suggesting age selection. Total diversity estimates from one million sequenced T cells were considered lower bounds and underestimates.

The V end loses 1 base and the J end loses 5 bases, and a stretch of 11 bases separates them. The CDR3 starts with the cysteine, ends with the phenylalanine, and has 14 residues. The only DNA kept is the CDR3, 42 bases in frame from the first base. CDR1 KGHSH and CDR2 LQKENI are derived from the germline V gene. Preparation of the library involved 5' RACE. The sequencer listed for this sample is Illumina HiSeq 2500. A second PCR of about 6 to 11 cycles was performed with a sample-barcoded 5' primer and a J-beta primer mix. Each TCR beta cDNA molecule received a unique molecular identifier from a template-switch 5' adaptor carrying 12 random nucleotides. At least 2.5 million CDR3-containing paired-end reads were obtained from each sample. The Mint cDNA synthesis kit, primed by a TRBC-specific oligonucleotide, was used to synthesize first-strand cDNA from all RNA. All cDNA was treated with uracil-DNA glycosylase and then went through a first 18-cycle PCR with the universal primers M1SS and BC2_uni_R. The authors processed their data as follows. For normalization, 1 million high-quality reads were randomly selected from each sample, with every read carrying a distinct molecular identifier. Reads sharing molecular identifiers were discarded rather than binned into consensus sequences. MiTCR, run with a Q25 quality threshold and the strictest error-elimination algorithm, handled CDR3 identification, clonotype clustering and error correction. A nonparametric unseen species model with Euler transformation was used to estimate lower-bound total TCR beta diversity. TCRdb reran the public reads through fastp at Q25 and MiXCR, keeping productive beta chains. Entries that share a CDR3 protein sequence are merged under the most common genes and DNA. What appears here as the V and J calls and clone size reflects TCRdb's work, not the paper's. The sample data list 700,000 to 950,000 distinct CDR3 sequences, and roughly 45% of these were observed just once. Clones ranked in the top ten supply around a fifth of the sample.

With respect to this clonotype: Its antigen remains undetermined. Per-base quality was not reported, and no clone a single base away is much larger than it.

The approximately 39 donors, aged about 6 to 95 years, were systemically healthy Caucasian individuals from Russia. Each donor gave roughly 9.5 milliliters of peripheral blood, collected into EDTA-treated Vacutainer tubes. PBMCs were isolated by Ficoll-Paque density-gradient centrifugation, with at least 6 million obtained per sample. Total RNA, at least 6 micrograms per sample, was extracted from PBMCs with Trizol reagent. For every donor, flow cytometry on a PBMC aliquot measured the percentage of naive CD45RAhigh/CD27high T cells. The origin of this receptor is a woman between 55 and 75 years old in good health. The chain is assembled from TRBV18 and TRBJ2-5; no confident D gene assignment can be made. Sequences were obtained from blood. In nucleotide form, the sequence is TGTGCCAGCTCACCACTACCTGCGTTTGAGACCCAGTACTTC. This translates into CASSPLPAFETQYF.